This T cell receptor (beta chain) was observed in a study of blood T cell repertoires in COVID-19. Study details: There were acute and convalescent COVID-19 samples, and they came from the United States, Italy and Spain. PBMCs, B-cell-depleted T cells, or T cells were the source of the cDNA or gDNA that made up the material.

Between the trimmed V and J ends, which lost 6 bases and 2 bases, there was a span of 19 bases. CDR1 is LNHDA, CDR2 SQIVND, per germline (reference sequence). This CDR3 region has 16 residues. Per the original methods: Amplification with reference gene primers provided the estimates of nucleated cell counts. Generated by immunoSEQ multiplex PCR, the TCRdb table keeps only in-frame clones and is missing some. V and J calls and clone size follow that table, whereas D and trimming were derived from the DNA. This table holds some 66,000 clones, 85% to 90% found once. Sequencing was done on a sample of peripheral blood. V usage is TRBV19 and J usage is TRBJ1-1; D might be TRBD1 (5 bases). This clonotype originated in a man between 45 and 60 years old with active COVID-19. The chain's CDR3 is CASRPGTSGVNTEAFF. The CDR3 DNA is TGTGCCAGTAGACCCGGGACTTCCGGGGTCAACACTGAAGCTTTCTTT.